This T cell receptor (beta chain) is drawn from a study of cytomegalovirus exposure and HLA in healthy donors. Both 60 Vbeta primers and 13 Jbeta primers went into the PCR. The method was immunoSEQ multiplex PCR; TCRdb's version includes in-frame clones alone and lacks a portion of them. This table holds 200,000 to 250,000 clones, around 80% found once. Per the germline V gene, CDR1 is SGHTA and CDR2 is FQGNSA. Trimming shortened V by 2 bases and J by 5 bases, and 7 bases separated the two germline ends. This CDR3 comprises 14 residues. The sequence came from a woman in her thirties or forties in good health and CMV-seronegative. The genes are TRBV7-2 and TRBJ1-6; D ambiguous. The sequencing sample was made of PBMCs. This CDR3 is CASSLSHNNSPLHF. The CDR3 nucleotides are TGTGCCAGCAGCTTAAGTCACAATAATTCACCCCTCCACTTT.